Presented here are 21 T cell receptor beta chains from one specimen sequenced in a study of cytomegalovirus exposure and HLA in healthy donors (dated by TCRdb to 2015 to 2018). The receptor library was made with the immunoSEQ multiplex PCR assay. A mixture of 60 forward primers for TCR Vbeta segments and 13 reverse primers for TCR Jbeta segments was used in the multiplex PCR. As stored in TCRdb, this immuneACCESS dataset retains in-frame rearrangements with V and J assigned. A fraction of the clones does not appear; measured against another copy, unresolved V genes explain less than half of the discrepancy, and the remainder lacks a known reason. The table for this sample lists more than 65,000 clones; 74% of them were counted only once. Clones ranked in the top ten supply roughly 11% of the sample. The specimen sequenced was PBMCs. The receptors originated from a woman in her sixties or seventies in good health and CMV-seropositive.

The chain is built from TRBV6-1 and TRBJ1-1, with D uncertain. This CDR3 spans 13 amino acids. Looked up from germline, CDR1 is MNHNS and CDR2 is SASEGT. The germline V and J ends were trimmed by 3 bases and 7 bases, with 12 bases remaining between them. The CDR3 sequence: CASSDGSRSEAFF. The CDR3 DNA sequence: TGTGCCAGCAGTGATGGGAGTCGGAGTGAAGCTTTCTTT.

This clone was seen a single time. The chain couples TRBV5-1 to TRBJ2-5, with TRBD2 matching over 7 bases. Germline V gives CDR1 SGHRS, CDR2 YFSETQ. The CDR3 is 14 amino acids. The V segment lost 4 bases and the J segment 4 bases; nucleotides outside the gene matches: 7. CDR3 bases: TGCGCCAGCAGCCTGGGGAGGGGTAGAGAGACCCAGTACTTC. It translates to CASSLGRGRETQYF.

This chain connects TRBV5-4 to TRBJ1-2; D is possibly TRBD1 (6 bases). The CDR3 is 14 amino acids. The germline CDR1 and CDR2 sequences are SGHNT and YYREEE (reference sequence). V was clipped by 0 bases and J by 7 bases, with 13 bases between them. In nucleotides, the CDR3 is TGTGCCAGCAGCTTGGTGGGGGCAAAGGGTGGCTACACCTTC. Translated: CASSLVGAKGGYTF.

The V gene is TRBV19, the J gene TRBJ2-3; D is unresolved. V lost 4 bases and J lost 7, with 12 bases in between. Germline V gives CDR1 LNHDA, CDR2 SQIVND (reference sequence). The CDR3 length is 13 residues. The CDR3 DNA is TGTGCCAGTAGTACCAACAGCCCAAATACGCAGTATTTT. Translation: CASSTNSPNTQYF.

This chain links TRBV7-2 with TRBJ2-7, with 7 bases that match TRBD2. CDR3 length: 17 residues. J lost 0 bases, V lost 7 bases, and 15 bases had no gene match. The V gene's germline CDR1 is SGHTA and CDR2 FQGNSA. CDR3 DNA: TGTGCCAGCAACCAAAAGGTGGGGGGGGTCAGCTCCTACGAGCAGTACTTC. As protein: CASNQKVGGVSSYEQYF.

The rearrangement uses TRBV4-1 and TRBJ1-2, with 12 bases identical to TRBD1. V shed 2 bases, J shed 4 bases, and the junction held 8 bases outside the gene matches. Germline assignment: CDR1 MGHRA and CDR2 YSYEKL. The CDR3 runs 17 residues. The DNA for the CDR3 is TGCGCCAGCAGCCAAAAAGCCGGGACAGGGGGCACCTATGGCTACACCTTC. Its translation: CASSQKAGTGGTYGYTF.

The chain recombines TRBV14 with TRBJ1-1, with D possibly TRBD1 on 5 matching bases. The ends were cut back, 4 bases at V and 4 bases at J, with 16 bases in the middle. The germline V gene encodes CDR1 SGHDN and CDR2 FVKESK. This CDR3 contains 15 residues. The CDR3: CASSPRRGEGTEAFF. CDR3 coding DNA: TGTGCCAGCAGCCCGAGGCGAGGGGAGGGCACTGAAGCTTTCTTT.

This clone was recorded only once. V gene TRBV7-9 combines with J gene TRBJ1-2; 7 bases are shared with TRBD1. This CDR3 spans 13 amino acids. The germline V gene encodes CDR1 SEHNR and CDR2 FQNEAQ (reference sequence). Trimming took 5 bases from V and 4 from J; bases not matched to a gene: 4. Here the CDR3 reads CASSRQGAYGYTF. The CDR3 DNA reads TGTGCCAGCAGCAGACAGGGAGCCTATGGCTACACCTTC.

This clone appeared a few times. The chain uses TRBV9 and TRBJ2-2; D is perhaps TRBD2 (5 bases). This CDR3 is 12 amino acids long. CDR1 SGDLS and CDR2 YYNGEE come from the germline V gene. V lost 4 bases and J lost 5, with 6 bases in between. CDR3 region: CASSRGTGELFF. The CDR3 DNA follows: TGTGCCAGCAGCCGCGGGACCGGGGAGCTGTTTTTT.

The rearrangement uses TRBV4-2 and TRBJ2-5; 9 bases fit TRBD2. CDR3 length equals 17 residues. The V segment lost 2 bases and the J segment 4 bases; nucleotides outside the gene matches: 11. The germline CDR1 and CDR2 sequences are LGHNA and YNFKEQ. In nucleotides, the CDR3 is TGTGCCAGCAGCCAACGCGGGGGAGTAGCGGGGGCAGAGACCCAGTACTTC. Its translation is CASSQRGGVAGAETQYF.

With regard to this clone: Other DNA sequences within the sample encode an identical CDR3. The V and J genes are TRBV2 and TRBJ1-6; 8 bases align to TRBD1. Trimming removed 7 bases from V and 13 bases from J; junction bases left unmatched: 12. Germline V gives CDR1 SNHLY, CDR2 FYNNEI. The CDR3 contains 14 residues. The CDR3 DNA follows: TGTGCCAGCAAGATGGACAGGGTTAACTCCCCCCTCCACTTT. This gives the protein CASKMDRVNSPLHF.

This clone was seen a single time. The rearrangement links TRBV5-1 to TRBJ2-5; TRBD2 agrees at 13 bases. This CDR3 region has 16 residues. Germline trimming cut 4 bases from V and 1 base from J; bases unmatched to any gene: 4. Germline-derived CDR1 and CDR2 are SGHRS and YFSETQ. DNA for the CDR3: TGCGCCAGCAGCCCAGGACTAGCGGGAGCCCAAGAGACCCAGTACTTC. This codes for CASSPGLAGAQETQYF.

CDR3 nucleotides: TGCGCCAGCAGCTTGGGACAGGGCCAAGCTTTCTTT. Amino acid sequence: CASSLGQGQAFF. The V call is TRBV5-1, the J call TRBJ1-1; 7 bases line up with TRBD1. Germline V CDR1 and CDR2: SGHRS, YFSETQ. V lost 0 bases and J lost 9; bases outside the gene matches: 2. CDR3 length: 12 amino acids.

This chain uses TRBV6-5 with TRBJ1-3; no clear D. V was cut by 0 bases and J by 2 bases, with 11 bases left in between. CDR1 is MNHEY and CDR2 is SVGAGI in the germline V gene. This CDR3 is built from 16 residues. CDR3 bases: TGTGCCAGCAGTTACTCCCACAGCCAAGCTGGAAACACCATATATTTT. This translates into CASSYSHSQAGNTIYF.

In DNA form, the CDR3 reads TGTGCCAGCAGTTACCGGGGATACAATCAGCCCCAGCATTTT. It encodes CASSYRGYNQPQHF. This rearrangement joins TRBV6-6 to TRBJ1-5; no clear D. The germline V and J ends were trimmed by 2 bases and 3 bases, with 8 bases remaining between them. Germline CDR1 and CDR2: MNHNY and SVGAGI (reference sequence). CDR3 size: 14 residues.

This clone showed up just once. The chain recombines TRBV6-4 with TRBJ2-5; no definite D call. Trimming removed 0 bases from V and 2 bases from J, with 4 bases in between. The CDR3 runs to 13 residues. The V gene's germline CDR1 is MRHNA and CDR2 SNTAGT. The DNA of the CDR3 is TGTGCCAGCAGTGACTCCCCTCAAGAGACCCAGTACTTC. Residues: CASSDSPQETQYF.

J is TRBJ1-3 and V is TRBV19, with D possibly being TRBD1 (5 bases). This CDR3 is 15 amino acids long. Germline-derived CDR1 and CDR2 are LNHDA and SQIVND (reference sequence). V was cut by 10 bases and J by 2 bases, with 18 bases left in between. The CDR3 here is CATGRPAGPGNTIYF. CDR3 bases: TGTGCCACCGGACGGCCCGCGGGACCTGGAAACACCATATATTTT.

This clone occurred once. V is TRBV5-1 and J is TRBJ2-7, with 7 bases aligning to TRBD2. V gave up 3 bases and J gave up 7 bases; unmatched junction bases: 13. Germline values: CDR1 SGHRS, CDR2 YFSETQ. The CDR3 sequence is 15 residues long. The CDR3 spells CASSSSGRGVGEQYF. CDR3 nucleotide sequence: TGCGCCAGCAGCTCCTCGGGGAGGGGAGTGGGGGAGCAGTACTTC.

The chain couples TRBV30 to TRBJ1-1; a weak D match, TRBD1 (6 bases). This CDR3 is built from 15 residues. Trimming took off 2 bases at V and 4 bases at J, with 17 bases between the two ends. Per the germline V gene, CDR1 is GTSNPN and CDR2 is SVGIG (reference sequence). For the CDR3, the DNA is TGTGCCTGGAGTCCACCGACAGGCTTAAGCACTGAAGCTTTCTTT. As protein: CAWSPPTGLSTEAFF.

This clone was found a few times. The V gene is TRBV30, the J gene TRBJ2-7; 11 bases align to TRBD2. Germline trimming cut 1 base from V and 4 bases from J; bases unmatched to any gene: 6. Germline CDR1 and CDR2: GTSNPN and SVGIG (reference sequence). There are 15 residues in the CDR3. In DNA, the CDR3 is TGTGCCTGGAGTGGGCTAGCGGGGGGAGGGTACGAGCAGTACTTC. Amino acids: CAWSGLAGGGYEQYF.

In this sample, this clone turned up a few times. The chain is built from TRBV2 and TRBJ1-6; unclear D gene. This CDR3 contains 15 residues. Germline V gene lookup returns CDR1 SNHLY and CDR2 FYNNEI. The V and J ends lost 2 bases and 8 bases respectively, with 13 bases between them. CDR3 region: CASSESRIRDSPLHF. CDR3 nucleotide sequence: TGTGCCAGCAGTGAATCGAGGATCCGGGATTCACCCCTCCACTTT.